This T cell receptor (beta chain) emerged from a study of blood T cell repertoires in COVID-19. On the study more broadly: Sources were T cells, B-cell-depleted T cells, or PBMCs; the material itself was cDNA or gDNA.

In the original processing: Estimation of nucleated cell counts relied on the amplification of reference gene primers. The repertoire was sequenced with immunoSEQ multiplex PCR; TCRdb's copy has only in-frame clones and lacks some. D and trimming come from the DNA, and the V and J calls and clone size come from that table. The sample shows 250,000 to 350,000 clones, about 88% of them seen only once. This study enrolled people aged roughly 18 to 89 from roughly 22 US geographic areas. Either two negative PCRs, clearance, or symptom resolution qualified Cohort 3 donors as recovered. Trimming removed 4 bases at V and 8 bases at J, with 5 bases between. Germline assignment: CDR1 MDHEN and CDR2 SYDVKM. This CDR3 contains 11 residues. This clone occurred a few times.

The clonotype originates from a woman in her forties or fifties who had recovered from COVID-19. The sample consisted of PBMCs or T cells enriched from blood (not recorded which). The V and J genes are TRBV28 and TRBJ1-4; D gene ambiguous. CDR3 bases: TGTGCCAGCAGTTCGACAGAAAAACTGTTTTTT. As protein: CASSSTEKLFF.